The clone carrying this T cell receptor beta chain has ten or more counts. V gave up 6 bases and J gave up 6 bases; unmatched junction bases: 8. This CDR3 spans 14 amino acids. Germline V gene lookup returns CDR1 MDHEN and CDR2 SYDVKM. Stated time point: newly diagnosed GD, antithyroid drugs for less than 3 months. RNA isolated from PBMCs was used to make the TCR library. Relying on iRepertoire HTBI primers and Arm-PCR of CDR3 regions, the team built TCR beta libraries. TCRdb processed the multiplex PCR reads anew with MiXCR; each CDR3 protein has one entry. The table includes more than 450,000 distinct CDR3 sequences, 12% detected once. The data stem from a study of regulatory T cells in long-lasting Graves disease. Another study also made use of these data, one on T cells in Graves' hyperthyroidism and ophthalmopathy. Per that study: HTBI primers were the set used in a first-round RT-PCR of the TCR CDR3.

The chain couples TRBV28 to TRBJ2-5, with TRBD1 matching over 9 bases. The sequencing here drew on peripheral blood mononuclear cells (PBMCs), taken at new diagnosis, from a patient treated with antithyroid drugs. This TCR came from a woman aged 30 to 39 with Graves disease. The CDR3 bases are TGTGCCAGCAGCCCGGGACAGGGCGCGAAGACCCAGTACTTC. Residues: CASSPGQGAKTQYF.